This TCR beta chain was obtained from a study of long-term antiretroviral therapy in people with HIV. The CDR3 sequence is 16 residues long. The ends were cut back, 2 bases at V and 0 bases at J, with 14 bases in the middle. Germline lookup yields CDR1 MNHNS and CDR2 SASEGT. Researchers report immunoSEQ v3.0 was run at survey level. Method: immunoSEQ multiplex PCR; TCRdb's copy keeps in-frame clones and lacks some. Of around 40,000 clones in the sample, approximately 86% were seen once. The receptor was derived from a woman in her 50s with HIV. The chain has TRBV6-1 and TRBJ2-7; D remains unclear. Source: unsorted PBMCs, taken 0.1 years before starting antiretroviral therapy. The CDR3 sequence: CASSERSQASSYEQYF. The DNA for the CDR3 is TGTGCCAGCAGTGAACGGTCTCAGGCGAGCTCCTACGAGCAGTACTTC.